Here is one TCR beta chain with its context. Its target is not known. The PCR made use of 60 Vbeta and 13 Jbeta primers. TCRdb's table, derived via immunoSEQ multiplex PCR, lists solely in-frame clones and lacks some. The table shows 130,000 or so clones, with about 73% occurring only once. The source of the sample is a study of cytomegalovirus exposure and HLA in healthy donors. Study results and limitations: In vitro experiments confirmed that three CMV-associated chains were specific for CMV antigens.

Germline V gene data show CDR1 as MDHEN and CDR2 as SYDVKM. V lost 1 base and J lost 3; bases outside the gene matches: 1. This CDR3 is 14 amino acids long. The sequencing sample was made of PBMCs. This chain uses TRBV28 with TRBJ2-7; 9 bases agree with TRBD2. The source of this sequence is a woman in her thirties or forties in good health and CMV-seropositive. Here the CDR3 DNA reads TGTGCCAGCAGTTTATTAGCGGGAGACTACGAGCAGTACTTC. This sequence encodes CASSLLAGDYEQYF. The whole variable domain, filled in from reference TRBV28 and TRBJ2-7, reads DVKVTQSSRYLVKRTGEKVFLECVQDMDHENMFWYRQDPGLGLRLIYFSYDVKMKEKGDIPEGYSVSREKKERFSLILESASTNQTSMYLCASSLLAGDYEQYFGPGTRLTVT.